These 14 T cell receptor beta chains share one sample of origin, sequenced in a study of shared clonotypes between healthy human individuals (dated by TCRdb to about 2020). The method behind the library was the immunoSEQ multiplex PCR assay. TCRdb re-hosts the immuneACCESS table, in-frame sequences only. Its copies lack some clones; in the studies checked, an unresolved V gene accounts for under half of them, and the cause for the rest is not known. A total of 90,000 to 120,000 clones appear in this sample, about 66% of them only once. The ten largest clones represent roughly 22% of the sample. Sequenced: memory CD8+ T cells sorted from blood. Taken with the paper, the label for cell subset or site translates to: CD45RO+ cells pooled with CCR7-negative TemRA cells. The receptor source for this set is a woman in her twenties or thirties in good health.

This clone has more than one count but fewer than ten. This chain links TRBV30 with TRBJ1-1; D gene unclear. Germline values: CDR1 GTSNPN, CDR2 SVGIG (reference sequence). V dropped 5 bases and J dropped 7 bases, with 11 bases sitting between them. There are 11 residues in the CDR3. In DNA form, the CDR3 reads TGTGCCTGGCGGTTTTCGAGTGAAGCTTTCTTT. It is translated as CAWRFSSEAFF. Based on the CDR3 plus reference TRBV30 and TRBJ1-1, the full variable domain is SQTIHQWPATLVQPVGSPLSLECTVEGTSNPNLYWYRQAAGRGLQLLFYSVGIGQISSEVPQNLSASRPQDRQFILSSKKLLLSDSGFYLCAWRFSSEAFFGQGTRLTVV.

CDR3 nucleotides: TGCGCCAGCAGCCCAGACATGATTCTAGAGACCCAGTACTTC. Encoded protein: CASSPDMILETQYF. J is TRBJ2-5 and V is TRBV5-1; no definite D call. The CDR3 loop spans 14 amino acids. CDR1 and CDR2 from the germline V gene are SGHRS and YFSETQ. Trimming shortened V by 4 bases and J by 4 bases, and 14 bases separated the two germline ends.

This clone turned up a few times. The sample holds other DNA sequences that translate to the same CDR3. J is TRBJ1-5 and V is TRBV30, with D maybe TRBD1 (6 bases). Germline CDR1 and CDR2: GTSNPN and SVGIG (reference sequence). The CDR3 is 14 amino acids. V shed 0 bases and J shed 4 bases, with 10 bases lying between them. The CDR3, as DNA: TGTGCCTGGAGTGTGGTCAGGGGTAATCAGCCCCAGCATTTT. It encodes CAWSVVRGNQPQHF.

The chain is built from TRBV29-1 and TRBJ2-1; tentative D call: TRBD1 (5 bases). V lost 4 bases and J lost 14, with 15 bases in between. Germline CDR1 and CDR2: SQVTM and ANQGSEA. This CDR3 spans 11 amino acids. The CDR3 is CSVVGLLGEFF. The CDR3 DNA follows: TGCAGCGTTGTCGGGCTGTTAGGGGAGTTCTTC.

V usage is TRBV4-2 and J usage is TRBJ2-3, with 7 bases lining up with TRBD2. CDR3 length: 17 amino acids. CDR1 LGHNA and CDR2 YNFKEQ come from the germline V gene. J lost 2 bases, V lost 3 bases, and 11 bases had no gene match. The DNA of the CDR3 is TGTGCCAGCAGCCATCGGCACTGGCGGGAGTACACAGATACGCAGTATTTT. This translates into CASSHRHWREYTDTQYF.

The rearrangement joins TRBV5-4 to TRBJ2-2; 13 bases are a match to TRBD2. The CDR3 runs to 16 residues. The J segment lost 5 bases and the V segment lost 3 bases, leaving 4 bases of the junction unmatched. Per germline, CDR1 SGHNT and CDR2 YYREEE (reference sequence). The DNA for the CDR3 is TGTGCCAGCAGCTGGACTAGCGGGAGCGTGACCGGGGAGCTGTTTTTT. It specifies CASSWTSGSVTGELFF.

CDR3 sequence reads: CASGSRLLGQERPDTQYF. DNA of the CDR3: TGTGCTAGTGGTTCTCGATTATTGGGACAGGAAAGGCCAGATACGCAGTATTTT. The chain carries TRBV12-5 and TRBJ2-3, with TRBD1 matching over 8 bases. Trimming at V came to 4 bases and at J to 4 bases, leaving 16 bases not matched to a gene. The CDR3 is 18 residues long. Germline-derived CDR1 and CDR2 are LGHNT and FRNRAP.

The V gene is TRBV27, the J gene TRBJ1-1; possible D gene TRBD1, 6 bases. This CDR3 has 16 residues. Trimming pared 1 base from V and 0 bases from J, leaving 12 bases between. Per germline, CDR1 MNHEY and CDR2 SMNVEV (reference sequence). CDR3 amino acids: CASSLWGGIMNTEAFF. In nucleotides, the CDR3 is TGTGCCAGCAGTTTATGGGGGGGCATCATGAACACTGAAGCTTTCTTT.

The V gene is TRBV5-1, the J gene TRBJ1-2; weak D call: TRBD1 (6 bases). There are 14 residues in the CDR3. CDR1 SGHRS and CDR2 YFSETQ come from the germline V gene. V lost 3 bases and J lost 4, with 13 bases in between. As DNA, the CDR3 is TGCGCCAGCAGCTGGGACACCGCCGGCTATGGCTACACCTTC. Residues: CASSWDTAGYGYTF.

The chain links TRBV25-1 to TRBJ2-7, with a weak D call TRBD1 (5 bases). CDR3 size: 14 residues. V lost 1 base, J lost 1 base, and 8 bases lay in between. Germline lookup yields CDR1 MGHDK and CDR2 SYGVNS. CDR3 protein: CASSESQGSYEQYF. CDR3 DNA sequence: TGTGCCAGCAGTGAATCGCAGGGATCCTACGAGCAGTACTTC.

V is TRBV30 and J is TRBJ1-4; TRBD1 matches at 7 bases. Germline V gives CDR1 GTSNPN, CDR2 SVGIG (reference sequence). The CDR3 runs 15 residues. With 3 bases clipped from V and 8 bases from J, the junction kept 12 bases outside the gene matches. CDR3 DNA: TGTGCCTGGAGCCTCGGACAGGCGGTTCGGGAAAAACTGTTTTTT. Translated, it gives CAWSLGQAVREKLFF. The variable domain in full, completed from reference TRBV30 and TRBJ1-4, reads SQTIHQWPATLVQPVGSPLSLECTVEGTSNPNLYWYRQAAGRGLQLLFYSVGIGQISSEVPQNLSASRPQDRQFILSSKKLLLSDSGFYLCAWSLGQAVREKLFFGSGTQLSVL.

This clone was seen once. V gene TRBV5-6 combines with J gene TRBJ2-1, with TRBD2 matching 11 bases. This CDR3 region has 18 residues. The V and J ends lost 0 bases and 0 bases, in that order; junction bases with no gene match: 5. Germline loops: CDR1 SGHDT, CDR2 YYEEEE. The CDR3: CASSLALAGGGSYNEQFF. Here the CDR3 DNA reads TGTGCCAGCAGCTTGGCCCTAGCGGGAGGTGGCTCCTACAATGAGCAGTTCTTC.

Many counts were recorded for this clone. The J gene is TRBJ2-3, the V gene TRBV27; D possibly uses TRBD1 or TRBD2 (5 bases each). The CDR3 is made up of 14 amino acids. Trimming stripped 4 bases from V and 1 base from J, with 9 bases between. Germline CDR1 reads MNHEY; CDR2 reads SMNVEV (reference sequence). The CDR3 coding sequence is TGTGCCAGCAGTTCTGGGGGAGGCACAGATACGCAGTATTTT. Its translation is CASSSGGGTDTQYF.

This clone was observed once. This chain links TRBV5-6 with TRBJ2-7, with TRBD2 identical over 10 bases. After removal of 5 bases from V and 1 base from J, the junction contained 6 bases not matched to a gene. The CDR3 spans 15 residues. The germline V gene encodes CDR1 SGHDT and CDR2 YYEEEE. CDR3 in amino acids: CASRRSGRASYEQYF. CDR3 bases: TGTGCCAGCAGACGGAGCGGGAGGGCTTCCTACGAGCAGTACTTC.